These 13 T cell receptor beta chains were all obtained from the same sample, sequenced in a study of regulatory T cells in long-lasting Graves disease. HTBI primers from iRepertoire and Arm-PCR of CDR3 regions yielded the TCR beta libraries. Each CDR3 protein gets one entry after TCRdb re-called the multiplex PCR reads with MiXCR. Of roughly 520,000 distinct CDR3 sequences listed, about 12% were seen once; the top ten hold approximately 9.6%. Time point given: newly diagnosed GD, antithyroid drugs for less than 3 months. From PBMCs, RNA was extracted and then used to make the TCR library. These sequences were also reported in another study, on T cells in Graves' hyperthyroidism and ophthalmopathy.

This specimen consisted of peripheral blood mononuclear cells (PBMCs), obtained at new diagnosis, from a patient treated with antithyroid drugs. The receptors come from a woman aged 30 to 39 with Graves disease.

CDR3 nucleotide sequence: TGTGCCAGCAGTGTGGGACTTCCCACCGGGGAGCTGTTTTTT. This translates into CASSVGLPTGELFF. V is TRBV12-3 or TRBV12-4 and J is TRBJ2-2, with TRBD2 as a possible D gene (6 bases). V lost 5 bases and J lost 4, with 11 bases in between. This CDR3 contains 14 residues.

On this clonotype itself: A much larger clonotype is one base distant, so this may be a read error. The V call is TRBV7-2, the J call TRBJ1-1, with D possibly matching TRBD1 (6 bases). Germline V gives CDR1 SGHTA, CDR2 FQGNSA. The CDR3 is made up of 15 amino acids. V dropped 0 bases and J dropped 1 base, with 9 bases sitting between them. CDR3 protein: CASSLAGAGNTEAFF. The CDR3 nucleotides are TGTGCCAGCAGCTTAGCGGGGGCAGGGAACACTGAAGCTTTCTTT.

The count of this clonotype is one. Because the CDR3 is missing its conserved closing phenylalanine or tryptophan, this is likely a read error. The limits of the CDR3 on the DNA are not certain, so only TCRdb's listed CDR3 is given. The gene calls are TRBV11-2 and TRBJ2-5; the table calls TRBD2, which could not be checked here. The CDR3 has 17 residues if both end residues are counted. CDR1 is SGHAT, CDR2 FQNNGV, per germline. The CDR3 region is CASSIRTSGLQGETRYL.

This clonotype was seen only a few times. The chain recombines TRBV4-1 with TRBJ2-5; no clear D. From germline, CDR1 is MGHRA and CDR2 YSYEKL. The length of the CDR3 is 14 residues. V shed 0 bases and J shed 5 bases, with 10 bases lying between them. The CDR3 bases are TGCGCCAGCAGCCAAGATGCGGAACGGGAGACCCAGTACTTC. The encoded protein is CASSQDAERETQYF.

This clonotype occurred a few times. This chain links TRBV5-5 with TRBJ2-1; 7 bases line up with TRBD2. V shed 6 bases, J shed 0 bases, and the junction held 3 bases outside the gene matches. There are 14 residues in the CDR3. Germline assignment: CDR1 SGHKS and CDR2 YYEKEE (reference sequence). The CDR3 DNA is TGTGCCAGCACCCCGGGAGGCTCCTACAATGAGCAGTTCTTC. Amino acid sequence: CASTPGGSYNEQFF.

There are many counts of this clonotype. The chain couples TRBV5-1 to TRBJ2-1; tentative D call: TRBD1 (7 bases). Germline lookup yields CDR1 SGHRS and CDR2 YFSETQ. Trimming stripped 3 bases from V and 3 bases from J, with 16 bases between. The CDR3 consists of 16 residues. The CDR3 DNA is TGCGCCAGCAGCTCCCAGGGGGGCGGAGGCTACAATGAGCAGTTCTTC. Residues: CASSSQGGGGYNEQFF.

V gene TRBV19 combines with J gene TRBJ1-2; D is unclear. CDR1 is LNHDA and CDR2 is SQIVND in the germline V gene (reference sequence). Trimming took 1 base from V and 3 from J, leaving 12 bases between them. CDR3 size: 15 residues. The CDR3 nucleotides are TGTGCCAGTAGTATAGTCGAGGGTGATGACTATGGCTACACCTTC. Its translation: CASSIVEGDDYGYTF. Supplemented by reference TRBV19 and TRBJ1-2, the full variable domain reads DGGITQSPKYLFRKEGQNVTLSCEQNLNHDAMYWYRQDPGQGLRLIYYSQIVNDFQKGDIAEGYSVSREKKESFPLTVTSAQKNPTAFYLCASSIVEGDDYGYTFGSGTRLTVV.

This clonotype has more than one count but fewer than ten. The chain uses TRBV7-2 and TRBJ1-2; maybe TRBD1 (5 bases). Germline assignment: CDR1 SGHTA and CDR2 FQGNSA. V was shortened by 0 bases and J by 8 bases, with 13 bases between the two germline ends. The CDR3 extends over 14 amino acids. The CDR3 is CASSLARQLRGYTF. The CDR3 DNA is TGTGCCAGCAGCTTAGCCAGACAGTTGCGGGGCTACACCTTC. The complete variable domain, with remaining parts taken from reference TRBV7-2 and TRBJ1-2, reads GAGVSQSPSNKVTEKGKDVELRCDPISGHTALYWYRQSLGQGLEFLIYFQGNSAPDKSGLPSDRFSAERTGGSVSTLTIQRTQQEDSAVYLCASSLARQLRGYTFGSGTRLTVV.

This clonotype was seen a handful of times. J is TRBJ1-1 and V is TRBV5-6; D not resolved. The ends were cut back, 4 bases at V and 0 bases at J, with 16 bases in the middle. The CDR3 is made up of 16 amino acids. Germline loops: CDR1 SGHDT, CDR2 YYEEEE. Written as DNA, the CDR3 is TGTGCCAGCAGCCCCATCGCAGGATCCATGAACACTGAAGCTTTCTTT. It codes for CASSPIAGSMNTEAFF.

The genes are TRBV7-9 and TRBJ2-7; 14 bases align to TRBD2. CDR3 length equals 15 residues. CDR1 is SEHNR, CDR2 FQNEAQ, per germline (reference sequence). Trimming at V came to 5 bases and at J to 3 bases, leaving 3 bases not matched to a gene. In nucleotides, the CDR3 is TGTGCCAGCAGCCAAGGGACTAGCGGGAGCTACGAGCAGTACTTC. Translated: CASSQGTSGSYEQYF. Combining the CDR3 with reference TRBV7-9 and TRBJ2-7 gives the whole variable domain DTGVSQNPRHKITKRGQNVTFRCDPISEHNRLYWYRQTLGQGPEFLTYFQNEAQLEKSRLLSDRFSAERPKGSFSTLEIQRTEQGDSAMYLCASSQGTSGSYEQYFGPGTRLTVT.

This clonotype has a count of ten or more. The chain joins TRBV5-5 to TRBJ2-3; 7 bases align to TRBD1. Germline trimming cut 0 bases from V and 2 bases from J; bases unmatched to any gene: 12. CDR1 is SGHKS, CDR2 YYEKEE, per germline (reference sequence). The CDR3 has 18 amino acids. The CDR3 nucleotides are TGTGCCAGCAGCTTGGATCCACCGGGACAGCTGATCACAGATACGCAGTATTTT. Protein sequence: CASSLDPPGQLITDTQYF. Based on the CDR3 plus reference TRBV5-5 and TRBJ2-3, the full variable domain is DAGVTQSPTHLIKTRGQQVTLRCSPISGHKSVSWYQQVLGQGPQFIFQYYEKEERGRGNFPDRFSARQFPNYSSELNVNALLLGDSALYLCASSLDPPGQLITDTQYFGPGTRLTVL.

This clonotype has a count of ten or more. The chain combines TRBV18 with TRBJ2-5; D is ambiguous. CDR3 size: 12 residues. V lost 8 bases, J lost 3 bases, and 10 bases lay in between. Germline CDR1 reads KGHSH; CDR2 reads LQKENI. The CDR3, as DNA: TGTGCCAGCAGCCCCGACGAAGAGACCCAGTACTTC. The encoded protein is CASSPDEETQYF.

V usage is TRBV25-1 and J usage is TRBJ2-1; D ambiguous. Trimming stripped 0 bases from V and 5 bases from J, with 11 bases between. Germline CDR1 MGHDK, CDR2 SYGVNS. CDR3 size: 15 residues. CDR3 DNA: TGTGCCAGCAGTGAATATGGGAATTGGAACAATGAGCAGTTCTTC. This translates into CASSEYGNWNNEQFF.